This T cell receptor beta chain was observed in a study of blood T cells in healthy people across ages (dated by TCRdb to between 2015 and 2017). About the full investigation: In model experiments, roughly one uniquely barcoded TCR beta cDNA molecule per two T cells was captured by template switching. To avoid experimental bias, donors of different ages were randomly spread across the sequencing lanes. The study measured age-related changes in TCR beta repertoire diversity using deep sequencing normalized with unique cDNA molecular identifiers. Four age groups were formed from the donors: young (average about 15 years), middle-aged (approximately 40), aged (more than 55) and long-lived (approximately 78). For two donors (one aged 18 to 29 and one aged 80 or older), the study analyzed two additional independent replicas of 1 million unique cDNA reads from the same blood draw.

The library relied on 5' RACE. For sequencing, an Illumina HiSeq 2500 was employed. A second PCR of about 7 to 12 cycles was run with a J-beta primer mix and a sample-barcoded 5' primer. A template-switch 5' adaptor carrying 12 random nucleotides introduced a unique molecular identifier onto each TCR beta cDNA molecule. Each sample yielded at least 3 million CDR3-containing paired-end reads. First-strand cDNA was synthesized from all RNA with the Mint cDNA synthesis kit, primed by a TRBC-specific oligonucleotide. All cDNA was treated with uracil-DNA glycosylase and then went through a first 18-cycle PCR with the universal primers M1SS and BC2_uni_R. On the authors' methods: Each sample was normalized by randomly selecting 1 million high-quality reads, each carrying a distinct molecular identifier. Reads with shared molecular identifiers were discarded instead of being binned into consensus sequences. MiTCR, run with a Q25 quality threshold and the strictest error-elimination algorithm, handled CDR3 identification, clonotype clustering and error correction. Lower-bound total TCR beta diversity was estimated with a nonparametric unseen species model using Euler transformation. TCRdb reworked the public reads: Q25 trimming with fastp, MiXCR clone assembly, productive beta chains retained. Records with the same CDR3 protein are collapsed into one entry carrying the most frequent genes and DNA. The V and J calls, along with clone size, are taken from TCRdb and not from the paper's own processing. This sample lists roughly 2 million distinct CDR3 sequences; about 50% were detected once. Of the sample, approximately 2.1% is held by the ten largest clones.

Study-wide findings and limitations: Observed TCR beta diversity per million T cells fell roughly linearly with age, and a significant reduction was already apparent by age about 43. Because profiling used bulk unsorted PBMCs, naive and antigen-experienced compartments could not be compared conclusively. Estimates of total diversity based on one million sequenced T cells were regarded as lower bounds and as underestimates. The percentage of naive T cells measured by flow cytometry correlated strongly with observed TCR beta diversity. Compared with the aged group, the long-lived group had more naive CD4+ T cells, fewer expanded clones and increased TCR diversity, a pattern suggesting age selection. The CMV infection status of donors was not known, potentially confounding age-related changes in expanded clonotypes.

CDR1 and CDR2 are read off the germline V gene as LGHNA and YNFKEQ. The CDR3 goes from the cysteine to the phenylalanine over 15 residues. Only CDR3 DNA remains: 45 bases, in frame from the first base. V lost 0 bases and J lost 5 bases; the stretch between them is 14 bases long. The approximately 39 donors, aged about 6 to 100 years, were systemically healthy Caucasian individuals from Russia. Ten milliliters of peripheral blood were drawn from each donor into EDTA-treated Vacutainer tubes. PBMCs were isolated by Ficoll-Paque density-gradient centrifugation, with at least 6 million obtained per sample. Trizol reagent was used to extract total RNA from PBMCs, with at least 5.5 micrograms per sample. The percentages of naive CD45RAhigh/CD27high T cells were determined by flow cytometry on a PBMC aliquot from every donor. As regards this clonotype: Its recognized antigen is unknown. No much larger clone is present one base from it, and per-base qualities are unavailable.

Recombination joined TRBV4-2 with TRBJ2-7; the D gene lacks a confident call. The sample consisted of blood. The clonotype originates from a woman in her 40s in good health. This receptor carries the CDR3 CASSQETRTAHEQYF. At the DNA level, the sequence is TGTGCCAGCAGCCAAGAAACCCGTACGGCCCACGAGCAGTACTTC.